The entry below gives a single T cell receptor (beta chain) sequence along with its context. Its antigen is still unknown. Samples came from axillary lymph nodes draining the breast cancer. A single record per CDR3 protein comes from TCRdb applying MiXCR to the multiplex PCR reads. The sample records about 130,000 distinct CDR3 sequences, approximately 20% being singletons. The record originates from a study of breast tumors, draining lymph nodes, adjacent tissues. General study points: The lymph node origin of tumor T cells was framed as consistent with a hypothesis, not demonstrated. The data were judged consistent with most tumor T cells coming from lymph node and expanding in tumor. Luminal-like breast cancer showed significantly greater tumor-nontumor repertoire similarity than basal-like breast cancer did. Compared with lymph nodes, tumors were less diverse; compared with nontumor tissue, more.

J was trimmed by 1 base and V by 2 bases; bases with no gene match: 8. Germline assignment: CDR1 LGHDT and CDR2 YNNKEL (reference sequence). This CDR3 contains 17 residues. The chain combines TRBV3-1 with TRBJ2-3; TRBD1 matches 8 bases. This TCR was sampled from a female donor with breast cancer. Some clones in this sample may be carry-over from other donors' samples. What was sequenced was axillary lymph node tissue. CDR3 sequence: CASSQFPPGQGTDTQYF. In DNA, the CDR3 is TGTGCCAGCAGCCAATTTCCTCCGGGACAGGGCACAGATACGCAGTATTTT.